This T cell receptor beta chain was sequenced in a study of cytomegalovirus exposure and HLA in healthy donors. About the study: From HLA-typed donors, an early data release held roughly 80 million unique TCRs. General observations from the study: In a later analysis, a genetic analysis reported fewer productive-TCR N-insertions in an Asian-associated ancestry cluster than the cohort average.

There are 18 residues in the CDR3. J was trimmed by 0 bases and V by 8 bases; bases with no gene match: 13. Germline loops: CDR1 SEHNR, CDR2 FQNEAQ (reference sequence). PCR primers comprised 60 Vbeta and 13 Jbeta primers. Repertoires were generated with immunoSEQ multiplex PCR, while TCRdb's copy carries only in-frame clones and drops some. The sample holds roughly 70,000 clones, 60% to 75% seen once. Unrecorded immune exposure was likely among donors, who were nominally healthy when sampled. In the case of this clone: Its antigen is unknown.

The sample consisted of PBMCs. The rearrangement uses TRBV7-9 and TRBJ2-3, with 11 bases fitting TRBD2. The origin of this receptor is a man in his 70s in good health and CMV-seronegative. The CDR3 DNA reads as TGTGCCAGCTTGCCCGGGACTAGCGGAGTGCTTAGCACAGATACGCAGTATTTT. It codes for CASLPGTSGVLSTDTQYF.